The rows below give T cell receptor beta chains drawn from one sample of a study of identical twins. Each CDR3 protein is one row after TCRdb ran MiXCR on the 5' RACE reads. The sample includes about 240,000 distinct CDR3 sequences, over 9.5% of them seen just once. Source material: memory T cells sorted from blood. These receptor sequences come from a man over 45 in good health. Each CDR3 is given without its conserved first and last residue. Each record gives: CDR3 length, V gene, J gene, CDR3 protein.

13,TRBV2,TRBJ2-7,ASSVAGGPVREQY
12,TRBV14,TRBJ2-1,ASSRRGAYNEQF
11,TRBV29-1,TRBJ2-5,SGQGAERETQY
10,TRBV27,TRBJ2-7,ASSSTGREQY
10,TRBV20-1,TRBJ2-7,SASPDHYEQY
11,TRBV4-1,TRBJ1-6,ASSSRQQGPLH
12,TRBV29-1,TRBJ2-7,SVGIGGAISEQY
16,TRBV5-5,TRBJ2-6,ASSLLSGLSSGANVLT
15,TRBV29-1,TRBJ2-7,SVEENVGRAGPYEQY
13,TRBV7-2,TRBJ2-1,ASSFSGSFYNEQF
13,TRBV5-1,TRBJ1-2,ASSAYRGKNYGYT
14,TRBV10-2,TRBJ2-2,ASSDQLRRFTGELF
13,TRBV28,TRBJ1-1,ASSPGDRENTEAF
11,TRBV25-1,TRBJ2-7,ASSGNTLYEQY
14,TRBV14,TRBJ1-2,ASSAPGEDRVYGYT
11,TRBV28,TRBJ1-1,ASEKQGRTEAF
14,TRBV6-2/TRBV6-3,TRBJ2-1,ASSFSGRGGRNEQF
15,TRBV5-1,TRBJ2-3,ASSANPGAKQTDTQY
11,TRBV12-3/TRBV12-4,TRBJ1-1,ASSLLGDTEAF
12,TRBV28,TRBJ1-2,ASSPWTALYGYT
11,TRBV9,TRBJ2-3,ASSVAGKDTQY
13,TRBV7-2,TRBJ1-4,ASSDGQTRGEKLF
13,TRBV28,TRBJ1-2,ASNTWTGNQPGYT
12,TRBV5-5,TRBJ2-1,ASSGRGSYNEQF
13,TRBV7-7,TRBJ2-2,ASSLGTGYTGELF
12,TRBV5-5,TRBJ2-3,ASSPAEDSRAQY
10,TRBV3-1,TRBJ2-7,ASRSTSYEQY
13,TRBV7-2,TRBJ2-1,ASGGDRVSYNEQF
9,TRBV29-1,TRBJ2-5,SVGAAETQY
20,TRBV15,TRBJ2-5,ATSNFRAHGTSGRVGQETQY
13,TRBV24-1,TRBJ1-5,ATSDHRGPNQPQH
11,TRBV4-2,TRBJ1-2,ASSQDLAGGYT
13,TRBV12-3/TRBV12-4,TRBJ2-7,ASSFGQGAPYEQY
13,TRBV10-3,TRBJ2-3,AIMRSGGLTDTQY
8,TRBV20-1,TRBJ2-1,SPLDNEQF
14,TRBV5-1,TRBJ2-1,ASSQETTSGRNEQF
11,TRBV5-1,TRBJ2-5,ASSTEGRETQY
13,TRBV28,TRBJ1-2,ASSSRGQGRYGYT
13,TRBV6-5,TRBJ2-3,ASSYLGQSTDTQY
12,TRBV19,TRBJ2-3,ASSPGTSLDTRY
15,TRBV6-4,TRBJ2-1,ASSILAGGIHYNEQF
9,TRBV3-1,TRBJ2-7,ASSQMDEQY
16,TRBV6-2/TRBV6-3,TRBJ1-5,ASSYSPQRGRRNQPQH
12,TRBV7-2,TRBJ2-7,ASSTGQGSYEQY
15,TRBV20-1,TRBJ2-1,SVPRRSWGQGLNEQF
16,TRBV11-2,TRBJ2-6,ASSPWTGGFSGANVLT
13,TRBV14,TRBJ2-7,ASSQMRTSSYEQY
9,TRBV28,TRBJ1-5,ASKSVQPQH
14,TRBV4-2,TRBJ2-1,ASSRQLAGEYNEQF
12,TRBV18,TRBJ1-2,ASSPQGINYGYT
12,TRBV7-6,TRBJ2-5,ASSFRTGEETQY
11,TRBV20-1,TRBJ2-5,SANSGGTETQY
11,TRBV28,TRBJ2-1,ASSETPNNEQF
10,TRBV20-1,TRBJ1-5,SAYRGWPPQH
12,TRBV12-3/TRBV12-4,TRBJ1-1,ASSRRDQNTEAF
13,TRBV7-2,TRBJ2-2,ASSSPGGGTGELF
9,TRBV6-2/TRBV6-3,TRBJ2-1,ASSALNEQF